This T cell receptor (beta chain) derives from a study of prognosis after radiotherapy for stage I lung cancer. Study-wide results and limits: Where distant metastases developed, patients had lower Shannon entropy after stereotactic body radiation therapy.

TCR beta CDR3 was amplified from genomic DNA by two-round multiplex PCR. Gene-specific TRBV and TRBJ primers were used in PCR round one. TCRdb reanalysed the multiplex PCR reads using MiXCR and keeps one entry per CDR3 protein. The repertoire holds 50,000 or so distinct CDR3 sequences, about 37% seen once, with 8% to 9.5% in the top ten. Per germline, CDR1 GTSNPN and CDR2 SVGIG (reference sequence). The CDR3 length is 14 residues. V was shortened by 4 bases and J by 4 bases, with 16 bases between the two germline ends. This clonotype appeared many times. Its antigen is currently unknown. Source: PBMCs, taken before or after stereotactic body radiation therapy (not recorded which). This TCR came from a donor at least 50 years old with non-small cell lung cancer. The chain employs TRBV30 and TRBJ2-5; tentatively, D is TRBD2 (6 bases). CDR3 sequence reads: CAWNGGRVGETQYF. The DNA for the CDR3 is TGTGCCTGGAACGGGGGACGGGTAGGAGAGACCCAGTACTTC.